This T cell receptor (beta chain) was documented in a study of CD8 T cells in Susac syndrome. An input of roughly 0.5 to 1 ug of RNA was subjected to reverse transcription using random hexamers. From the immunoSEQ multiplex PCR reads, TCRdb called clonotypes with MiXCR, one entry per CDR3 protein. The sample consists of approximately 100,000 distinct CDR3 sequences, 85% to 95% of them appearing once. The CDR3 extends over 13 amino acids. Germline CDR1 reads SGHDN; CDR2 reads FVKESK. V was shortened by 4 bases and J by 7 bases, with 10 bases between the two germline ends. CD8+ and CD4+ T cells from blood underwent TCR beta sequencing. This clonotype has only a few counts.

Sequences were obtained from CD4+ T cells from PBMCs. The chain uses TRBV14 and TRBJ2-2; no clear D gene. This receptor was identified in a human donor in good health. Here the CDR3 reads CASSRTYGGELFF. The CDR3 coding sequence is TGTGCCAGCAGCCGCACCTATGGCGGGGAGCTGTTTTTT.